One and the same sample provided the 5 T cell receptor beta chains below, sequenced in a study of blood T cells in healthy people across ages. Together with a sample-barcoded 5' primer, a J-beta primer mix was included in a second PCR lasting roughly 6 to 12 cycles. TCRdb passed the 5' RACE reads through MiXCR, listing each CDR3 protein once. The sample includes approximately 2,000,000 distinct CDR3 sequences, roughly two fifths of them seen just once. The sequenced sample consisted of blood. These receptors were collected from a human donor in good health.

This clonotype was recorded many times. The chain carries TRBV6-6 and TRBJ2-7, with 7 positions matching TRBD1. J was trimmed by 5 bases and V by 2 bases; bases with no gene match: 6. The germline V gene has CDR1 MNHNY and CDR2 SVGAGI (reference sequence). This CDR3 has 14 amino acids. Written as DNA, the CDR3 is TGTGCCAGCAGTTACAGGCAGGGGGTCAACGAGCAGTACTTC. It translates to CASSYRQGVNEQYF.

This clonotype was detected only a few times. The V and J genes are TRBV6-1 and TRBJ1-6; D unclear. The CDR3 consists of 13 residues. The germline CDR1 and CDR2 sequences are MNHNS and SASEGT. V lost 8 bases, J lost 10 bases, and 15 bases lay in between. This CDR3 is CASYESSASPLHF. In DNA form, the CDR3 reads TGTGCCAGCTACGAGAGTTCCGCATCACCCCTCCACTTT.

Regarding this clonotype: Sequence at one end of the junction differs from germline and may be a read error. This chain links TRBV10-3 with TRBJ2-7; D remains unclear. Germline values: CDR1 ENHRY, CDR2 SYGVKD. CDR3 length equals 13 residues. CDR3 sequence: CALSESTIYEQYF. The CDR3 coding sequence is TGTGCCCTCAGTGAGTCGACAATCTACGAGCAGTACTTC.

This clonotype was counted a few times. CDR3: CASSLTPGVSSYNEQFF. For the CDR3, the DNA is TGTGCCAGCAGCTTGACGCCGGGTGTAAGCTCCTACAATGAGCAGTTCTTC. The V and J genes are TRBV7-2 and TRBJ2-1; D is uncertain. V was trimmed by 3 bases and J by 0 bases, leaving 15 bases between them. Looked up from germline, CDR1 is SGHTA and CDR2 is FQGNSA. This CDR3 has 17 amino acids.

This clonotype was picked up one time. This chain connects TRBV18 to TRBJ2-1; D might be TRBD1 or TRBD2, each matching 5 bases. CDR1 KGHSH and CDR2 LQKENI come from the germline V gene. The CDR3 extends over 15 amino acids. Trimming removed 5 bases at V and 2 bases at J, with 13 bases between. The CDR3 here is CASSGDQGAYNEQFF. The CDR3 bases are TGTGCCAGCTCAGGGGACCAGGGAGCCTACAATGAGCAGTTCTTC.